The 30 T cell receptor beta chains listed next were all sequenced from one sample in a study of human T cells and chemical hapten exposure. Time point specified: patch test 1, 2 weeks after DPC sensitization. Stated treatment: therapeutic diphenylcyclopropenone sensitization with weekly scalp DPC. TCRdb recomputed calls from the RACE reads with MiXCR, one row per CDR3 protein. The table includes 45,000 to 70,000 distinct CDR3 sequences, 9.3% detected once. The source was whole blood, collected in connection with sensitization to the hapten diphenylcyclopropenone (DPC). These receptors were taken from a woman aged 40-49 years with alopecia areata. Some clones in this sample may be carry-over from other donors' samples.

This clonotype has more than one count but fewer than ten. The rearrangement links TRBV27 to TRBJ2-2; no clear D. CDR3 length equals 12 residues. Germline CDR1 and CDR2: MNHEY and SMNVEV (reference sequence). V was trimmed by 3 bases and J by 7 bases, leaving 6 bases between them. For the CDR3, the DNA is TGTGCCAGCAGTTTGGGTAACGGGGAGCTGTTTTTT. Translation: CASSLGNGELFF.

This clonotype was seen at least ten times. V is TRBV6-5 and J is TRBJ1-2, with 8 nucleotides matching TRBD1. V lost 6 bases to trimming and J lost 2 bases; unmatched junction nucleotides: 11. Germline lookup yields CDR1 MNHEY and CDR2 SVGAGI. This CDR3 is 16 amino acids long. CDR3 residues: CASRAPGQGENYGYTF. In DNA, the CDR3 is TGTGCCAGCAGGGCACCAGGACAGGGCGAAAACTATGGCTACACCTTC.

Only a few counts were recorded for this clonotype. The gene calls are TRBV28 and TRBJ2-7; D gene unclear. In germline, CDR1 is MDHEN, CDR2 SYDVKM. The CDR3 consists of 17 residues. The ends were cut back, 5 bases at V and 1 base at J, with 21 bases in the middle. CDR3 DNA: TGTGCCAGCAGTAAATCGTCATCGGGTCGTAAGTCCTACGAGCAGTACTTC. It codes for CASSKSSSGRKSYEQYF.

This clonotype came up many times. The chain couples TRBV12-3 or TRBV12-4 to TRBJ1-2; no firm D call. The CDR3 extends over 14 amino acids. V gave up 2 bases and J gave up 3 bases, with 10 bases separating them. The CDR3, as DNA: TGTGCCAGCAGTTTATGGACCGGCGACTATGGCTACACCTTC. Translating it yields CASSLWTGDYGYTF.

V is TRBV6-2 or TRBV6-3 and J is TRBJ2-2; TRBD2 matches 12 bases. The CDR3 sequence is 16 residues long. Looked up from germline, CDR1 is MNHEY and CDR2 is SVGEGT. Losses at the gene ends were 6 bases for V and 7 bases for J; bases not matched to a gene: 9. The CDR3 loop reads CASSRRLAGAIGELFF. As DNA, the CDR3 is TGTGCCAGCAGCCGAAGACTAGCGGGGGCGATCGGGGAGCTGTTTTTT.

This clonotype was observed a few times. This CDR3 reads CASSPPGTAKNIQYF. As DNA, the CDR3 is TGCGCCAGCAGCCCGCCAGGGACGGCTAAAAACATTCAGTACTTC. The chain recombines TRBV4-1 with TRBJ2-4; the D call may be TRBD1 or TRBD2 (5 bases each). The CDR3 contains 15 residues. The germline V and J ends were trimmed by 4 bases and 4 bases, with 14 bases remaining between them. Germline values: CDR1 MGHRA, CDR2 YSYEKL.

J is TRBJ1-2 and V is TRBV7-2; D gene unclear. Germline assignment: CDR1 SGHTA and CDR2 FQGNSA. V was pared by 6 bases and J by 4 bases, with 18 bases between. There are 15 residues in the CDR3. CDR3 loop: CASRNSPGSGYGYTF. CDR3 nucleotides: TGTGCCAGCAGAAACTCGCCGGGGTCCGGCTATGGCTACACCTTC.

This clonotype occurred many times. The junction and the germline gene differ at one end; a read error may be behind it. The V gene is TRBV6-1, the J gene TRBJ2-2; the D gene is possibly TRBD2 (5 bases). Germline CDR1 MNHNS, CDR2 SASEGT. This CDR3 has 15 amino acids. Written as DNA, the CDR3 is TGTGCCAGCAGTGAAGTCGTAGCGAAGACCGGGGAGCTGTTTTTT. As protein: CASSEVVAKTGELFF.

This chain links TRBV10-3 with TRBJ2-7; D is perhaps TRBD2 (6 bases). This CDR3 has 13 amino acids. V shed 9 bases and J shed 3 bases, with 15 bases lying between them. Germline values: CDR1 ENHRY, CDR2 SYGVKD. Written as DNA, the CDR3 is TGTGCCATAACACCCGGAGGGGACTACGAGCAGTACTTC. This translates into CAITPGGDYEQYF.

To note about this clonotype: A junction end diverges from the germline sequence, so it may reflect a read error. The CDR3 spells CVSSEQGAQGNQPQHF. The CDR3 DNA reads TGTGTCAGCAGTGAGCAGGGGGCGCAAGGAAATCAGCCCCAGCATTTT. The chain employs TRBV2 and TRBJ1-5, with 8 nucleotides matching TRBD1. The germline V gene encodes CDR1 SNHLY and CDR2 FYNNEI. The CDR3 is 16 amino acids. The full variable domain, its missing parts supplied by reference TRBV2 and TRBJ1-5, is EPEVTQTPSHQVTQMGQEVILRCVPISNHLYFYWYRQILGQKVEFLVSFYNNEISEKSEIFDDQFSVERPDGSNFTLKIRSTKLEDSAMYFCVSSEQGAQGNQPQHFGDGTRLSIL.

This clonotype was counted between two and nine times. The CDR3 nucleotides are TGCGCCAGCAGCCAAGGGCTAGCGGGGCCATCGACCGAGCAGTACTTC. As protein: CASSQGLAGPSTEQYF. V usage is TRBV4-1 and J usage is TRBJ2-7; 9 bases match TRBD2. With V trimmed by 1 base and J by 6 bases, 10 bases remained unmatched. The germline V gene has CDR1 MGHRA and CDR2 YSYEKL. The CDR3 has 16 amino acids.

This clonotype is a singleton in its sample. A much larger clonotype is one base distant, so this may be a read error. This rearrangement joins TRBV12-3 or TRBV12-4 to TRBJ2-7, with 8 bases matching TRBD1. This CDR3 has 14 residues. Trimming cost V 6 bases and J 5 bases; bases outside gene matches: 9. The CDR3 DNA reads as TGTGCCAGCAGCAACGACAGGGGCCGGCACGAGCAGTACTTC. Its translation: CASSNDRGRHEQYF.

The chain recombines TRBV4-2 with TRBJ2-7; 10 bases fit TRBD2. CDR1 is LGHNA and CDR2 is YNFKEQ in the germline V gene. CDR3 length equals 17 residues. Trimming at V came to 0 bases and at J to 3 bases, leaving 8 bases not matched to a gene. The CDR3 DNA follows: TGTGCCAGCAGCCAAGATCCGCTAGCGGGGGACTTCTACGAGCAGTACTTC. This sequence encodes CASSQDPLAGDFYEQYF.

DNA of the CDR3: TGTGCCAGCAGCCCAATCCCGGGACGGAGCCAAGAGACCCAGTACTTC. The encoded protein is CASSPIPGRSQETQYF. This chain joins TRBV9 and TRBJ2-5; D possibly uses TRBD1 or TRBD2 (5 bases each). CDR1 and CDR2 (germline): SGDLS, YYNGEE. V was trimmed by 4 bases and J by 1 base, leaving 17 bases between them. The CDR3 is 16 residues long.

This clonotype was counted ten times or more. The chain combines TRBV29-1 with TRBJ1-1; TRBD1 agrees at 10 bases. V shed 7 bases and J 6 bases; nucleotides not matched to a gene: 8. The CDR3 covers 13 residues. CDR1 and CDR2 (germline): SQVTM, ANQGSEA. The DNA of the CDR3 is TGCAGCGCGGGACAGGGGTTTGGCCCTGAAGCTTTCTTT. As protein: CSAGQGFGPEAFF.

In this sample, this clonotype turned up a few times. The CDR3: CASSFDRYTGGADTQYF. CDR3 DNA sequence: TGTGCCAGCAGCTTCGACCGCTACACAGGGGGCGCAGATACGCAGTATTTT. The chain has TRBV5-8 and TRBJ2-3; TRBD1 matches at 9 bases. Germline-derived CDR1 and CDR2 are SGHTS and YDEGEE. The CDR3 totals 17 residues. The V and J ends lost 2 bases and 4 bases, in that order; junction bases with no gene match: 11.

The J gene is TRBJ1-4, the V gene TRBV30, with D perhaps TRBD1 (5 bases). CDR1 and CDR2 from the germline V gene are GTSNPN and SVGIG (reference sequence). V shed 4 bases and J shed 8 bases, with 20 bases lying between them. The length of the CDR3 is 15 residues. The CDR3 sequence: CAWNPHVGPREKLFF. The DNA of the CDR3 is TGTGCCTGGAACCCCCACGTGGGGCCGAGGGAAAAACTGTTTTTT.

This sequence joins TRBV6-5 and TRBJ1-1; D is unresolved. Germline CDR1 reads MNHEY; CDR2 reads SVGAGI. Trimming removed 1 base from V and 4 bases from J, with 16 bases in between. This CDR3 contains 16 residues. In DNA form, the CDR3 reads TGTGCCAGCAGTTACTTAGGGAGTCACTCACCCACTGAAGCTTTCTTT. It translates to CASSYLGSHSPTEAFF.

This clonotype has a handful of counts. The junction does not match germline at one end; this may be a read error. The gene calls are TRBV7-2 and TRBJ2-7; D might be TRBD1 or TRBD2, each matching 5 bases. Germline-derived CDR1 and CDR2 are SGHTA and FQGNSA. This CDR3 has 14 residues. The DNA for the CDR3 is TGTGTCAGCAGCTTAGCGTACGGGGCTGGGGAGCAGTACTTC. Residues: CVSSLAYGAGEQYF.

The chain combines TRBV11-1 with TRBJ2-7, with D unresolved. Germline CDR1 SGHAT, CDR2 FQDESV (reference sequence). V lost 2 bases and J lost 5, with 13 bases in between. The CDR3 is 14 amino acids. The CDR3 sequence is CASSLRASLDEQYF. The CDR3 DNA reads as TGTGCCAGCAGCTTAAGGGCCAGCCTCGACGAGCAGTACTTC.

This clonotype was found many times. This CDR3 reads CASSPRAGTALGPGYTF. In DNA form, the CDR3 reads TGTGCCAGCAGCCCTAGGGCCGGGACGGCCCTGGGGCCTGGCTACACCTTC. The rearrangement uses TRBV7-8 and TRBJ1-2; weak D call: TRBD1 (5 bases). The CDR3 sequence is 17 residues long. The V and J ends lost 5 bases and 7 bases respectively, with 26 bases between them. Germline values: CDR1 SGHVS, CDR2 FQNEAQ.

This clonotype was observed at least ten times. The chain carries TRBV19 and TRBJ1-2; 7 nucleotides align to TRBD1. CDR1 LNHDA and CDR2 SQIVND come from the germline V gene (reference sequence). V was pared by 6 bases and J by 4 bases, with 11 bases of the junction left unmatched. The CDR3 totals 15 residues. This chain's CDR3 is CASRPPGQRAYGYTF. DNA of the CDR3: TGTGCCAGTAGACCTCCGGGACAGAGAGCCTATGGCTACACCTTC.

This clonotype came up many times. The chain links TRBV3-1 to TRBJ2-7; D uncertain. Germline V lookup: CDR1 LGHDT, CDR2 YNNKEL (reference sequence). Trimming left V 1 base short and J 3 bases short, with 10 bases between. The CDR3 is 14 residues long. The CDR3 region is CASSQVVENYEQYF. CDR3 sequence (DNA): TGTGCCAGCAGCCAAGTCGTCGAAAACTACGAGCAGTACTTC.

The V and J genes are TRBV5-6 and TRBJ1-2; 9 bases are a match to TRBD1. This CDR3 spans 14 amino acids. Germline loops: CDR1 SGHDT, CDR2 YYEEEE. V trimming: 4 bases; J trimming: 5 bases; junction bases outside the gene matches: 6. CDR3 coding DNA: TGTGCCAGCAGCCAAGGACAGGGGATTTATGGCTACACCTTC. It encodes CASSQGQGIYGYTF.

This clonotype was counted between two and nine times. The chain carries TRBV30 and TRBJ2-7; D might be TRBD2 (6 bases). Trimming removed 1 base from V and 6 bases from J, with 16 bases in between. Germline assignment: CDR1 GTSNPN and CDR2 SVGIG (reference sequence). This CDR3 is built from 14 residues. CDR3 nucleotide sequence: TGTGCCTGGAGTGCCGGGACTGCCACTTTCGAGCAGTACTTC. This sequence encodes CAWSAGTATFEQYF.

This clonotype was seen a handful of times. The junction departs from germline at one end; a sequencing error may be responsible. The J gene is TRBJ1-3, the V gene TRBV18; no reliable D call. CDR1 and CDR2 from the germline V gene are KGHSH and LQKENI. CDR3 size: 16 residues. The CDR3 sequence is CAGSPSDSPIRNTIYF. Written as DNA, the CDR3 is TGTGCCGGCTCACCATCTGATAGTCCGATAAGAAACACCATATATTTT.

The chain couples TRBV20-1 to TRBJ1-1, with unresolved D. The germline V gene has CDR1 DFQATT and CDR2 SNEGSKA (reference sequence). V gave up 2 bases and J gave up 1 base, with 11 bases separating them. This CDR3 contains 14 residues. DNA for the CDR3: TGCAGTGCTAGACCGCAGACCTGGAACACTGAAGCTTTCTTT. This encodes CSARPQTWNTEAFF.

This clonotype was seen ten or more times. V and J are TRBV20-1 and TRBJ2-3; 8 bases line up with TRBD2. The V gene's germline CDR1 is DFQATT and CDR2 SNEGSKA (reference sequence). Unmatched junction bases numbered 11, after V lost 4 bases and J lost 2 bases. The CDR3 runs 16 residues. CDR3 nucleotides: TGCAGTGCTACGAGCCCCGGGGGGGCCGTCACAGATACGCAGTATTTT. Residues: CSATSPGGAVTDTQYF.

This clonotype was recorded many times. The J gene is TRBJ2-7, the V gene TRBV19; TRBD1 matches 10 bases. Germline-derived CDR1 and CDR2 are LNHDA and SQIVND (reference sequence). The CDR3 loop spans 15 amino acids. The ends lost 7 bases at V and 3 bases at J; junction bases unmatched: 9. The CDR3 here is CASTPGQGSNYEQYF. The CDR3 bases are TGTGCCAGTACTCCGGGACAGGGGTCGAACTACGAGCAGTACTTC.

This sequence joins TRBV27 and TRBJ2-3; the D gene could be TRBD1 or TRBD2 (5 bases each). With 7 bases removed from V and 2 bases from J, the gap between germline ends came to 10 bases. CDR3 length equals 13 residues. Germline V gene data show CDR1 as MNHEY and CDR2 as SMNVEV (reference sequence). Here the CDR3 DNA reads TGTGCCAGCAAGCCGGGGCCCACAGATACGCAGTATTTT. Translation gives CASKPGPTDTQYF.